These 13 T cell receptor beta chains share one sample of origin, sequenced in a study of blood T cells in healthy people across ages. A second PCR of 7 to 11 cycles used a sample-barcoded 5' primer and a J-beta primer mix. Via MiXCR, TCRdb re-called the 5' RACE reads, giving one row per CDR3 protein. The sample shows approximately 700,000 distinct CDR3 sequences, around 32% of them seen only once. Sequencing was done on a sample of blood. Receptors were obtained from a woman at least 80 years old in good health.

In this sample, this clonotype turned up many times. The chain links TRBV20-1 to TRBJ2-7; D call uncertain. Germline CDR1 is DFQATT and CDR2 is SNEGSKA (reference sequence). This CDR3 has 13 amino acids. Trimming pared 3 bases from V and 0 bases from J, leaving 9 bases between. CDR3 in amino acids: CSASIGLSYEQYF. The CDR3 bases are TGCAGTGCTAGTATTGGCCTCTCCTACGAGCAGTACTTC.

The rearrangement joins TRBV30 to TRBJ2-7; 7 bases align to TRBD1. V trimming: 4 bases; J trimming: 4 bases; junction bases outside the gene matches: 4. The CDR3 is 12 amino acids. Germline lookup yields CDR1 GTSNPN and CDR2 SVGIG (reference sequence). The CDR3, as DNA: TGTGCCTGGACGGCAGGGGGTTACGAGCAGTACTTC. Its translation is CAWTAGGYEQYF.

With respect to this clonotype: Being one base from a much bigger clone, this may be a read error. This chain uses TRBV5-1 with TRBJ2-7; D remains unclear. Between the trimmed V and J ends, which lost 3 bases and 10 bases, there was a span of 17 bases. CDR3 size: 13 residues. Germline loops: CDR1 SGHRS, CDR2 YFSETQ. The CDR3 loop is CASSSGRKRLQYF. The CDR3 DNA sequence: TGCGCCAGCAGCTCTGGAAGGAAGAGGCTCCAGTACTTC.

This clonotype was detected many times. The gene calls are TRBV4-2 and TRBJ1-1, with 8 bases identical to TRBD1. Germline loops: CDR1 LGHNA, CDR2 YNFKEQ. V gave up 0 bases and J gave up 11 bases; unmatched junction bases: 17. The CDR3 runs to 17 residues. The CDR3 DNA sequence: TGTGCCAGCAGCCAAGATCCCGGGACAGGTGCTTGGATTGAGGCTTTCTTT. It encodes CASSQDPGTGAWIEAFF.

The chain combines TRBV6-5 with TRBJ1-6; D perhaps matches TRBD1 (6 bases). The CDR3 has 15 residues. Between the trimmed V and J ends, which lost 6 bases and 10 bases, there was a span of 19 bases. The germline V gene has CDR1 MNHEY and CDR2 SVGAGI. CDR3 bases: TGTGCCAGCAGCAACAACAGGGTTAGAGGGTCACCCCTCCACTTT. Its protein product is CASSNNRVRGSPLHF.

This clonotype has ten or more counts. This rearrangement joins TRBV11-2 to TRBJ1-1; unclear D gene. Germline values: CDR1 SGHAT, CDR2 FQNNGV. The CDR3 spans 15 residues. V lost 5 bases and J lost 2, with 15 bases in between. CDR3 nucleotides: TGTGCCAGCAGCCCAATGGGCCGCAGAAACACTGAAGCTTTCTTT. This codes for CASSPMGRRNTEAFF.

The genes are TRBV5-4 and TRBJ2-7; 7 bases are shared with TRBD1. Germline V lookup: CDR1 SGHNT, CDR2 YYREEE (reference sequence). V lost 5 bases, J lost 5 bases, and 4 bases stayed unmatched. CDR3 size: 12 residues. The CDR3 loop is CASRADRDEQYF. Here the CDR3 DNA reads TGTGCCAGCAGGGCTGACAGGGACGAGCAGTACTTC.

This clonotype was counted at least ten times. The gene calls are TRBV5-6 and TRBJ2-7; 15 nucleotides align to TRBD2. Germline V gives CDR1 SGHDT, CDR2 YYEEEE. The CDR3 loop spans 16 amino acids. Trimming cost V 2 bases and J 2 bases; bases outside gene matches: 2. The CDR3 loop reads CASSFWTSGGAYEQYF. The CDR3 region has the DNA TGTGCCAGCAGCTTCTGGACTAGCGGGGGGGCCTACGAGCAGTACTTC.

This clonotype came up many times. The V call is TRBV2, the J call TRBJ2-7; unclear D gene. Germline CDR1 and CDR2: SNHLY and FYNNEI. This CDR3 comprises 12 residues. V was pared by 8 bases and J by 0 bases, with 8 bases between. The CDR3 loop is CASGGSSYEQYF. The DNA for the CDR3 is TGTGCCAGCGGTGGTAGCTCCTACGAGCAGTACTTC. Using reference TRBV2 and TRBJ2-7 for the parts outside the CDR3, the full variable domain is EPEVTQTPSHQVTQMGQEVILRCVPISNHLYFYWYRQILGQKVEFLVSFYNNEISEKSEIFDDQFSVERPDGSNFTLKIRSTKLEDSAMYFCASGGSSYEQYFGPGTRLTVT.

The gene calls are TRBV29-1 and TRBJ2-7, with 7 bases matching TRBD1. Matching the DNA end better, TRBJ2-5 makes the J call doubtful. The CDR3 extends over 14 amino acids. The V gene's germline CDR1 is SQVTM and CDR2 ANQGSEA. The CDR3 nucleotides are TGCAGCGTTGATCAGGACAGGAGCCAAGAGACCCAGTACTTC. Translating it yields CSVDQDRSQETQYF.

This chain uses TRBV5-6 with TRBJ2-5; 14 bases align to TRBD2. TRBJ2-7 explains the end of the DNA better; the J call may be wrong. Germline V CDR1 and CDR2: SGHDT, YYEEEE. This CDR3 region has 19 residues. The CDR3 nucleotides are TGTGCCAGCAGCTTGACCCTGGGACTAGCGGGAGTAATAACCTACGAGCAGTACTTC. It translates to CASSLTLGLAGVITYEQYF.

The table lists this clonotype with many counts. This chain joins TRBV29-1 and TRBJ1-1; D gene unclear. Trimming took 7 bases from V and 1 from J, leaving 13 bases between them. The CDR3 extends over 13 amino acids. Germline loops: CDR1 SQVTM, CDR2 ANQGSEA. For the CDR3, the DNA is TGCAGCGCCGACGGGCGCGCGAACACTGAAGCTTTCTTT. Translated, it gives CSADGRANTEAFF.

A remark on this clonotype: One base away lies a much larger clone, so this may be a sequencing read error. V gene TRBV30 combines with J gene TRBJ1-4; 8 bases align to TRBD1. The CDR3 extends over 15 amino acids. With 3 bases clipped from V and 7 bases from J, the junction kept 10 bases outside the gene matches. Germline V gene data show CDR1 as GTSNPN and CDR2 as SVGIG (reference sequence). The CDR3 protein is CAWRSPGGAGEKLFF. DNA for the CDR3: TGTGCCTGGAGGTCCCCAGGGGGCGCGGGTGAAAAACTGTTTTTT.